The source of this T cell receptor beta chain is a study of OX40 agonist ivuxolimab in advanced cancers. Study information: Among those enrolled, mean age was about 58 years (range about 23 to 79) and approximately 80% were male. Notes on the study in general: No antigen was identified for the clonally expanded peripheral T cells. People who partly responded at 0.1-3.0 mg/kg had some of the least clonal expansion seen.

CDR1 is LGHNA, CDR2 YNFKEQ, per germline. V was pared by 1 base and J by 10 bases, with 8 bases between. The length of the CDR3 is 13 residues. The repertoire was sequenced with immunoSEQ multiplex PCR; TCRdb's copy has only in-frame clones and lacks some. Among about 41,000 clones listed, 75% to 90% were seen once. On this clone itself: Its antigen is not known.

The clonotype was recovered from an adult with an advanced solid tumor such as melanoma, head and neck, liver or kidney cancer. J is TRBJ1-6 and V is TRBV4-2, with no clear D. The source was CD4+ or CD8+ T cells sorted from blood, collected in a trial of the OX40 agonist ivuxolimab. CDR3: CASSQGLGSPLHF. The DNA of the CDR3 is TGTGCCAGCAGCCAAGGCCTAGGGTCACCCCTCCACTTT.